These 18 T cell receptor beta chains share one sample of origin, sequenced in a study of T cell repertoires in cytomegalovirus infection. TCRdb itself ran the reads through MiXCR, one entry per CDR3 protein. The sample records 450,000 to 550,000 distinct CDR3 sequences, under 55% being singletons. Their specific antigens are unknown. The specimen comprised cultured PBMCs, sampled from culture after CMV antigen stimulation. The receptors here all came from a human donor in good health (CMV status not recorded). Some clones in this sample may be carry-over from other donors' samples.

This clonotype was recorded only once. The gene calls are TRBV15 and TRBJ2-2, with D possibly being TRBD1 (6 bases). The V end lost 3 bases, the J end lost 6 bases, and 17 bases lay between the germline ends. The V gene's germline CDR1 is LNHNV and CDR2 YYDKDF (reference sequence). CDR3 size: 16 residues. The CDR3 DNA reads TGTGCCACCAGCAGCCAGGGGTGGTACTCCCCCGGGGAGCTGTTTTTT. Translation gives CATSSQGWYSPGELFF.

This clonotype was seen only a few times. The V and J genes are TRBV4-3 and TRBJ1-1; D not certain. V lost 3 bases, J lost 1 base, and 12 bases lay in between. This CDR3 comprises 15 residues. Per the germline V gene, CDR1 is LGHNA and CDR2 is YSLEER. CDR3 residues: CASSQTGRRNTEAFF. The CDR3 DNA reads TGCGCCAGCAGCCAGACGGGCAGGAGGAACACTGAAGCTTTCTTT.

V and J are TRBV7-6 and TRBJ1-1; the D is unclear. Germline V CDR1 and CDR2: SGHVS, FNYEAQ. The CDR3 has 11 residues. Trimming took off 1 base at V and 8 bases at J, with 5 bases between the two ends. CDR3 nucleotides: TGTGCCAGCAGCTTAGGGTCCGAAGCTTTCTTT. It encodes CASSLGSEAFF.

V usage is TRBV12-3 or TRBV12-4 and J usage is TRBJ1-6; tentatively, D is TRBD1 (5 bases). The CDR3 runs 14 residues. The V end lost 9 bases, the J end lost 5 bases, and 14 bases lay between the germline ends. CDR3 protein: CASAPGLNNSPLHF. The DNA of the CDR3 is TGTGCCAGTGCCCCGGGGCTAAATAATTCACCCCTCCACTTT.

The genes are TRBV12-3 or TRBV12-4 and TRBJ1-1; TRBD1 matches at 8 bases. There are 13 residues in the CDR3. The junction had 3 bases not matched to a gene; V was cut back by 7 bases and J by 2 bases. CDR3 DNA sequence: TGTGCCAGCAAAGGACAGGGAAACACTGAAGCTTTCTTT. Translating it yields CASKGQGNTEAFF.

The V call is TRBV11-2, the J call TRBJ2-1, with D perhaps matching TRBD2 (5 bases). Germline CDR1 reads SGHAT; CDR2 reads FQNNGV. This CDR3 has 12 residues. V lost 5 bases to trimming and J lost 7 bases, with 9 bases between them. CDR3 amino acids: CASSRRGNEQFF. The CDR3 DNA follows: TGTGCCAGCAGCCGAAGAGGGAATGAGCAGTTCTTC.

This clonotype was recorded at least ten times. The chain is built from TRBV7-8 and TRBJ2-1; 14 bases are a match to TRBD2. Trimming at V came to 5 bases and at J to 2 bases, leaving 5 bases not matched to a gene. Per germline, CDR1 SGHVS and CDR2 FQNEAQ. The CDR3 runs to 17 residues. In DNA, the CDR3 is TGTGCCAGCAGCGCGGGACTAGCGGGAGTCCCCTACAATGAGCAGTTCTTC. Translating gives CASSAGLAGVPYNEQFF.

This rearrangement joins TRBV7-2 to TRBJ1-5; 7 positions agree with TRBD1. Looked up from germline, CDR1 is SGHTA and CDR2 is FQGNSA. J lost 5 bases, V lost 0 bases, and 4 bases had no gene match. The CDR3 consists of 15 residues. For the CDR3, the DNA is TGTGCCAGCAGCTTAGCGGGGACAGTTGATCAGCCCCAGCATTTT. It yields the protein CASSLAGTVDQPQHF.

The V and J genes are TRBV5-5 and TRBJ1-3, with 8 nucleotides matching TRBD1. CDR3 length: 16 amino acids. The V gene end was trimmed by 0 bases and the J gene end by 3 bases; junction bases not matched to a gene: 5. Per germline, CDR1 SGHKS and CDR2 YYEKEE (reference sequence). CDR3 loop: CASSLALTGVGNTIYF. The CDR3 nucleotides are TGTGCCAGCAGCTTGGCCCTGACAGGGGTTGGAAACACCATATATTTT.

There are many counts of this clonotype. The chain has TRBV7-8 and TRBJ1-4, with 7 bases aligning to TRBD1. The CDR3 has 17 residues. Germline CDR1 SGHVS, CDR2 FQNEAQ. With 3 bases clipped from V and 1 base from J, the junction kept 8 bases outside the gene matches. The CDR3 DNA is TGTGCCAGCAGCTTCACGGGGGACAGCCTAACTAATGAAAAACTGTTTTTT. It codes for CASSFTGDSLTNEKLFF.

The chain joins TRBV4-1 to TRBJ2-3; a possible D gene is TRBD2 (6 bases). This CDR3 has 16 amino acids. Germline loops: CDR1 MGHRA, CDR2 YSYEKL. Trimming left V 1 base short and J 2 bases short, with 13 bases between. The CDR3 region is CASSQVSGLITDTQYF. CDR3 sequence (DNA): TGCGCCAGCAGCCAAGTATCGGGACTCATCACAGATACGCAGTATTTT.

This clonotype appeared a few times. The chain uses TRBV7-8 and TRBJ2-1, with D possibly called TRBD1 or TRBD2 (5 bases each). The CDR3 totals 15 residues. The V and J ends lost 5 bases and 3 bases respectively, with 14 bases between them. Per the germline V gene, CDR1 is SGHVS and CDR2 is FQNEAQ. CDR3: CASSPSLGVYNEQFF. The CDR3 region has the DNA TGTGCCAGCAGCCCCAGCTTGGGGGTCTACAATGAGCAGTTCTTC. The complete variable domain, with remaining parts taken from reference TRBV7-8 and TRBJ2-1, reads GAGVSQSPRYKVAKRGQDVALRCDPISGHVSLFWYQQALGQGPEFLTYFQNEAQLDKSGLPSDRFFAERPEGSVSTLKIQRTQQEDSAVYLCASSPSLGVYNEQFFGPGTRLTVL.

The V call is TRBV20-1, the J call TRBJ1-4; D is perhaps TRBD1 (6 bases). Germline CDR1 DFQATT, CDR2 SNEGSKA (reference sequence). The CDR3 is 16 residues long. The V end lost 4 bases, the J end lost 0 bases, and 15 bases lay between the germline ends. This CDR3 is CSAKGGGSATNEKLFF. The CDR3 DNA reads as TGCAGTGCTAAAGGGGGGGGGTCTGCAACTAATGAAAAACTGTTTTTT.

The chain carries TRBV7-2 and TRBJ2-5; 9 bases line up with TRBD2. The V gene's germline CDR1 is SGHTA and CDR2 FQGNSA. The length of the CDR3 is 16 residues. V was pared by 2 bases and J by 5 bases, with 9 bases of the junction left unmatched. The CDR3 DNA reads as TGTGCCAGCAGCTTATTTAGCGGGAGTGTATGGGAGACCCAGTACTTC. It is translated as CASSLFSGSVWETQYF.

The chain links TRBV7-2 to TRBJ2-1; 8 bases match TRBD2. The germline gives CDR1 SGHTA, CDR2 FQGNSA. There are 17 residues in the CDR3. Losses at the gene ends were 2 bases for V and 7 bases for J; bases not matched to a gene: 13. For the CDR3, the DNA is TGTGCCAGCAGCTTAAATAAGCGGGGGCGGGGGGCAAATGAGCAGTTCTTC. Amino acid sequence: CASSLNKRGRGANEQFF. Full variable domain (missing parts from reference TRBV7-2 and TRBJ2-1): GAGVSQSPSNKVTEKGKDVELRCDPISGHTALYWYRQSLGQGLEFLIYFQGNSAPDKSGLPSDRFSAERTGGSVSTLTIQRTQQEDSAVYLCASSLNKRGRGANEQFFGPGTRLTVL.

This clonotype appeared many times. The J gene is TRBJ2-1, the V gene TRBV7-8; D is ambiguous. The ends were cut back, 4 bases at V and 6 bases at J, with 19 bases in the middle. The germline gives CDR1 SGHVS, CDR2 FQNEAQ. This CDR3 is built from 16 residues. CDR3 sequence reads: CASSSGWAKSRNEQFF. In nucleotides, the CDR3 is TGTGCCAGCAGCTCAGGCTGGGCTAAGTCCCGCAATGAGCAGTTCTTC.

The chain is built from TRBV7-2 and TRBJ2-7; no clear D gene. The CDR3 is made up of 13 amino acids. V was trimmed by 1 base and J by 7 bases, leaving 11 bases between them. CDR1 and CDR2 (germline): SGHTA, FQGNSA. As DNA, the CDR3 is TGTGCCAGCAGCTTAGGTACCCGTTGGGAGCAGTACTTC. It yields the protein CASSLGTRWEQYF.

V gene TRBV7-4 combines with J gene TRBJ2-7, with D possibly TRBD2 on 5 matching bases. The CDR3 has 12 residues. V gave up 2 bases and J gave up 5 bases, with 7 bases separating them. From germline, CDR1 is SGHVT and CDR2 SQSDAQ. The CDR3 spells CASSLIGNEQYF. The CDR3 DNA reads TGTGCCAGCAGCTTAATCGGGAACGAGCAGTACTTC.